The clone carrying this T cell receptor beta chain was counted only a few times. Sequenced by immunoSEQ multiplex PCR; TCRdb stores in-frame clones only, minus some. The data show roughly 57,000 clones, around 79% seen once. The data stem from a study of blood T cell repertoires in COVID-19. The CDR3 extends over 14 amino acids. Trimming left V 2 bases short and J 2 bases short, with 10 bases between. In germline, CDR1 is LNHDA, CDR2 SQIVND (reference sequence). This chain joins TRBV19 and TRBJ2-7, with D perhaps matching TRBD2 (6 bases). This receptor was taken from a man in his sixties or seventies with active or convalescent COVID-19. The specimen sequenced was peripheral blood. The CDR3 region is CASSIIAAPYEQYF. CDR3 DNA: TGTGCCAGTAGTATAATAGCGGCCCCCTACGAGCAGTACTTC.